Listed below are T cell receptor beta chains from one sample, sequenced in a study of shared clonotypes between healthy human individuals. Produced via immunoSEQ multiplex PCR; TCRdb's table is partial and in-frame only. This sample has 1.4 million to 1.5 million clones; about 96% occur once, and the top ten carry roughly 1.2%. Material: naive CD4+ T cells sorted from blood. The receptors shown here come from a man under 40 in good health. CDR3s include the opening cysteine and the closing phenylalanine or tryptophan. The D gene is left open where the match is weak.

length: 13; V: TRBV29-1; J: TRBJ2-5; D: .; CDR3: CSVAQLMGETQYF
length: 13; V: TRBV10-1; J: TRBJ2-2; D: .; CDR3: CASRDGNTGELFF
length: 15; V: TRBV18; J: TRBJ2-7; D: .; CDR3: CASSPLLRGGYEQYF
length: 16; V: TRBV6-5; J: TRBJ2-3; D: .; CDR3: CASSYEPQRFKDTQYF
length: 11; V: TRBV5-6; J: TRBJ1-1; D: .; CDR3: CASSSDREAFF
length: 16; V: TRBV15; J: TRBJ2-5; D: TRBD1; CDR3: CATSRDGNRGQETQYF
length: 15; V: TRBV5-5; J: TRBJ1-4; D: .; CDR3: CASSPGPGQYEKLFF
length: 13; V: TRBV28; J: TRBJ2-5; D: .; CDR3: CASSLRPGLGQYF
length: 14; V: TRBV2; J: TRBJ1-1; D: TRBD1; CDR3: CARRTQGSGTEAFF
length: 15; V: TRBV6-6; J: TRBJ2-7; D: .; CDR3: CASSYDVRSSYEQYF
length: 16; V: TRBV18; J: TRBJ2-7; D: TRBD1; CDR3: CASSPPRGQGGNEQYF
length: 16; V: TRBV4-1; J: TRBJ1-4; D: .; CDR3: CASSHKERGVNEKLFF
length: 15; V: TRBV6-5; J: TRBJ2-2; D: .; CDR3: CASRGGQADTGELFF
length: 13; V: TRBV6-5; J: TRBJ2-7; D: .; CDR3: CASGTRGSYEQYF
length: 16; V: TRBV7-7; J: TRBJ2-1; D: TRBD2; CDR3: CASSEGLAGVYNEQFF
length: 14; V: TRBV10-2; J: TRBJ2-7; D: TRBD2; CDR3: CASSPLAGVTEQYF
length: 15; V: TRBV10-3; J: TRBJ2-1; D: TRBD2; CDR3: CAIRHLAGSGNEQFF
length: 14; V: TRBV6-5; J: TRBJ1-2; D: .; CDR3: CASSFTDANYGYTF
length: 15; V: TRBV19; J: TRBJ2-3; D: TRBD1; CDR3: CASSPGQDSTDTQYF
length: 13; V: TRBV5-6; J: TRBJ2-7; D: .; CDR3: CASSLDRAYEQYF
length: 15; V: TRBV6-6; J: TRBJ1-4; D: .; CDR3: CASSSAGQANEKLFF
length: 16; V: TRBV11-3; J: TRBJ2-3; D: .; CDR3: CASSLLTGSRTDTQYF
length: 13; V: TRBV4-1; J: TRBJ2-1; D: .; CDR3: CASSQMGPDEQFF
length: 15; V: TRBV6-5; J: TRBJ2-7; D: .; CDR3: CASSSHPGHTYEQYF
length: 13; V: TRBV7-2; J: TRBJ2-7; D: .; CDR3: CASSLTLTYEQYF
length: 15; V: TRBV7-2; J: TRBJ1-1; D: .; CDR3: CASSLKAGGNTEAFF